One sample yielded the 24 T cell receptor beta chains listed below, sequenced in a study of vaccination effects on CD4 cells after COVID-19. Measured with immunoSEQ multiplex PCR; TCRdb has only the in-frame clones, and not every one. The table has about 52,000 clones, roughly three quarters seen once; the top ten hold less than 7.5%. Prior to sequencing, the ViraFEST assay stimulated PBMC with viral peptide pools, which expanded the antigen-specific CD4+ T cells. Following an approximately ten-day culture, CD4+ T cells were purified. Negative nucleocapsid antibody tests before and after vaccination confirmed no previous SARS-CoV-2 infection. Antigen specificity for these receptors is unknown. Material: CD4+ T cells from PBMCs cultured with HCoV-OC43 spike peptides, obtained before COVID-19 vaccination. Subset reported: HCoV-OC43 spike overlapping peptide pool stimulation. These receptors were collected from a human donor who received a COVID-19 vaccine.

The gene calls are TRBV4-1 and TRBJ2-1, with D perhaps TRBD1 (6 bases). Germline-derived CDR1 and CDR2 are MGHRA and YSYEKL. The CDR3 runs to 16 residues. V gave up 1 base and J gave up 5 bases, with 15 bases separating them. CDR3 DNA sequence: TGCGCCAGCAGCCAAGTTCAGTGGGGGCAGAACAATGAGCAGTTCTTC. This encodes CASSQVQWGQNNEQFF.

The chain is built from TRBV4-2 and TRBJ1-5; D might be TRBD1 (6 bases). Germline V gives CDR1 LGHNA, CDR2 YNFKEQ. The CDR3 covers 15 residues. The ends were cut back, 4 bases at V and 1 base at J, with 11 bases in the middle. The CDR3 region is CASSRETGSNQPQHF. The CDR3 DNA sequence: TGTGCCAGCAGCCGGGAAACAGGGAGCAATCAGCCCCAGCATTTT.

J is TRBJ2-5 and V is TRBV3-1 (or the pseudogene TRBV3-2); D is unresolved. The CDR3 has 13 residues. Germline assignment: CDR1 LGHDT and CDR2 YNNKEL (reference sequence). V was trimmed by 1 base and J by 4 bases, leaving 7 bases between them. The CDR3 nucleotides are TGTGCCAGCAGCCAAGTTCGGGTAGAGACCCAGTACTTC. Protein product: CASSQVRVETQYF.

CDR3 loop: CASSLDTGYNQPQHF. The CDR3 DNA follows: TGCGCCAGCAGCTTGGATACGGGGTACAATCAGCCCCAGCATTTT. The rearrangement joins TRBV5-1 to TRBJ1-5; no reliable D call. The CDR3 consists of 15 residues. Trimming left V 0 bases short and J 3 bases short, with 10 bases between. From germline, CDR1 is SGHRS and CDR2 YFSETQ.

The chain has TRBV3-1 (or the pseudogene TRBV3-2) and TRBJ1-3; D is ambiguous. Deletions cut 4 bases from V and 4 bases from J, with 8 bases between. CDR3 length: 13 amino acids. Germline CDR1 LGHDT, CDR2 YNNKEL (reference sequence). CDR3 protein: CASSPPKGNTIYF. The CDR3 DNA reads as TGTGCCAGCAGCCCGCCCAAGGGAAACACCATATATTTT.

The sample holds a few counts of this clone. DNA of the CDR3: TGTGCCAGTAGTCCTATGTCCCGGGACAGGGAGGTTTTGGACTATGGCTACACCTTC. Amino acids: CASSPMSRDREVLDYGYTF. The chain employs TRBV19 and TRBJ1-2; 9 bases agree with TRBD1. Germline V gene sequence: CDR1 LNHDA, CDR2 SQIVND (reference sequence). After removal of 5 bases from V and 3 bases from J, the junction contained 19 bases not matched to a gene. The CDR3 runs 19 residues.

CDR3 nucleotides: TGTGCCAGCAGCCCAACAGGGCGGCTCACTGAAGCTTTCTTT. This translates into CASSPTGRLTEAFF. The chain has TRBV11-2 and TRBJ1-1; weak D call: TRBD1 (6 bases). V was cut by 5 bases and J by 4 bases, with 14 bases left in between. The CDR3 covers 14 residues. Germline assignment: CDR1 SGHAT and CDR2 FQNNGV.

The genes are TRBV9 and TRBJ2-5, with a possible D match to TRBD2 (5 bases). The CDR3 is made up of 15 amino acids. Looked up from germline, CDR1 is SGDLS and CDR2 is YYNGEE. V shed 1 base and J shed 2 bases, with 12 bases lying between them. The CDR3 DNA is TGTGCCAGCAGCGTATCTCACGGGATACAAGAGACCCAGTACTTC. Encoded protein: CASSVSHGIQETQYF.

V and J are TRBV3-1 (or the pseudogene TRBV3-2) and TRBJ1-2; D unclear. Germline V lookup: CDR1 LGHDT, CDR2 YNNKEL (reference sequence). The V gene lost 4 bases and the J gene lost 4 bases, with 13 bases spanning the gap. This CDR3 contains 14 residues. CDR3 bases: TGTGCCAGCAGCCCACAGATGGGTGTCTATGGCTACACCTTC. It codes for CASSPQMGVYGYTF.

This chain connects TRBV3-1 (or the pseudogene TRBV3-2) to TRBJ2-2, with D possibly TRBD1 on 5 matching bases. The germline gives CDR1 LGHDT, CDR2 YNNKEL (reference sequence). The V gene lost 0 bases and the J gene lost 0 bases, with 8 bases spanning the gap. CDR3 length equals 16 residues. CDR3: CASSQEGDSNTGELFF. The CDR3 DNA reads TGTGCCAGCAGCCAAGAAGGGGATTCGAACACCGGGGAGCTGTTTTTT.

The gene calls are TRBV7-3 and TRBJ2-3; D unresolved. V was pared by 2 bases and J by 5 bases, with 8 bases between. Per the germline V gene, CDR1 is SGHTA and CDR2 is FQGTGA. The CDR3 extends over 13 amino acids. The CDR3 loop reads CASSLVAVDTQYF. Written as DNA, the CDR3 is TGTGCCAGCAGCTTAGTGGCGGTAGATACGCAGTATTTT.

Only one count was recorded for this clone. The chain links TRBV30 to TRBJ2-2, with 10 bases aligning to TRBD1. The CDR3 is 15 amino acids. CDR1 is GTSNPN and CDR2 is SVGIG in the germline V gene (reference sequence). V lost 0 bases and J lost 4; bases outside the gene matches: 2. For the CDR3, the DNA is TGTGCCTGGAGTGTACGGGACAGGGGCACCGGGGAGCTGTTTTTT. Residues: CAWSVRDRGTGELFF.

The rearrangement links TRBV24-1 to TRBJ1-2; TRBD1 matches at 9 bases. V trimming: 4 bases; J trimming: 2 bases; junction bases outside the gene matches: 4. The CDR3 length is 15 residues. Germline CDR1 and CDR2: KGHDR and SFDVKD. The CDR3: CATSESGTGNYGYTF. The CDR3 bases are TGTGCCACCAGTGAATCCGGGACAGGGAACTATGGCTACACCTTC.

The V call is TRBV6-1, the J call TRBJ1-6; D is unclear. V gave up 2 bases and J gave up 7 bases, with 6 bases separating them. The CDR3 covers 13 residues. Germline CDR1 and CDR2: MNHNS and SASEGT. Written as DNA, the CDR3 is TGTGCCAGCAGTGAAACAGTCAATTCACCCCTCCACTTT. Protein: CASSETVNSPLHF.

In its sample, this clone was seen once. The chain recombines TRBV20-1 with TRBJ2-7; D is unclear. This CDR3 spans 11 amino acids. With 7 bases removed from V and 2 bases from J, the gap between germline ends came to 9 bases. Germline-derived CDR1 and CDR2 are DFQATT and SNEGSKA (reference sequence). In DNA, the CDR3 is TGCAGTGTTCCAGGCACCTACGAGCAGTACGTC. Residues: CSVPGTYEQYV.

This sequence joins TRBV5-6 and TRBJ2-3; D not certain. The V end was cut by 1 base, the J end by 2 bases, with 5 bases between. The CDR3 has 13 amino acids. The germline V gene has CDR1 SGHDT and CDR2 YYEEEE. The DNA for the CDR3 is TGTGCCAGCAGCTTGATTGACACAGATACGCAGTATTTT. This encodes CASSLIDTDTQYF.

This sequence joins TRBV5-4 and TRBJ2-5; D not resolved. Trimming removed 1 base from V and 1 base from J, with 11 bases in between. The CDR3 consists of 15 residues. Germline assignment: CDR1 SGHNT and CDR2 YYREEE (reference sequence). The CDR3 spells CASSLNNGFQETQYF. DNA of the CDR3: TGTGCCAGCAGCTTGAACAACGGTTTCCAAGAGACCCAGTACTTC.

This rearrangement joins TRBV6-1 to TRBJ1-3, with D perhaps TRBD1 (5 bases). Germline CDR1 is MNHNS and CDR2 is SASEGT. This CDR3 comprises 15 residues. Trimming stripped 2 bases from V and 4 bases from J, with 12 bases between. The CDR3 nucleotides read TGTGCCAGCAGTGAAATCTCAGGGCGCGGAAACACCATATATTTT. Translating it yields CASSEISGRGNTIYF.

The chain couples TRBV7-2 to TRBJ1-2; D unclear. CDR1 and CDR2 from the germline V gene are SGHTA and FQGNSA. V was clipped by 5 bases and J by 2 bases, with 15 bases between them. CDR3 length: 15 residues. The CDR3 nucleotides are TGTGCCAGCAGCCAATATTACACAGTGAACTATGGCTACACCTTC. Its translation is CASSQYYTVNYGYTF.

This clone appeared a single time. The chain recombines TRBV6-5 with TRBJ1-1; weak D call: TRBD1 (5 bases). The CDR3 totals 13 residues. The V end was cut by 7 bases, the J end by 1 base, with 10 bases between. Germline V gives CDR1 MNHEY, CDR2 SVGAGI. The CDR3 DNA reads as TGTGCCAGCAACTTTGGACAGAACACTGAAGCTTTCTTT. Amino acid sequence: CASNFGQNTEAFF.

V and J are TRBV6-6 and TRBJ1-4; TRBD1 matches 10 bases. CDR3 size: 15 residues. V shed 5 bases and J 13 bases; nucleotides not matched to a gene: 13. Germline V lookup: CDR1 MNHNY, CDR2 SVGAGI (reference sequence). CDR3 DNA: TGTGCCAGCAGTCCGAAGGGACAGGGGTCCCTTGGACTGTTTTTT. It specifies CASSPKGQGSLGLFF.

The rearrangement joins TRBV5-1 to TRBJ2-1, with D unresolved. The V gene's germline CDR1 is SGHRS and CDR2 YFSETQ. V was clipped by 7 bases and J by 2 bases, with 13 bases between them. The CDR3 length is 14 residues. The CDR3 protein is CASAPTTTYNEQFF. For the CDR3, the DNA is TGCGCCAGCGCCCCAACCACGACCTACAATGAGCAGTTCTTC.

The V call is TRBV10-2, the J call TRBJ1-5; TRBD1 is a possible D gene (6 bases). Trimming took 6 bases from V and 4 from J, leaving 7 bases between them. The CDR3 is made up of 12 amino acids. The germline CDR1 and CDR2 sequences are WSHSY and SAAADI. CDR3 region: CASRGTNQPQHF. The CDR3 nucleotides read TGCGCCAGCAGAGGGACAAATCAGCCCCAGCATTTT.

This chain joins TRBV6-2 or TRBV6-3 and TRBJ1-6; possible D gene TRBD1, 6 bases. From germline, CDR1 is MNHEY and CDR2 SVGEGT. V dropped 2 bases and J dropped 6 bases, with 11 bases sitting between them. This CDR3 is 15 amino acids long. The CDR3 DNA sequence: TGTGCCAGCAGTTACCGGACAGTCCTTAATTCACCCCTCCACTTT. This encodes CASSYRTVLNSPLHF.